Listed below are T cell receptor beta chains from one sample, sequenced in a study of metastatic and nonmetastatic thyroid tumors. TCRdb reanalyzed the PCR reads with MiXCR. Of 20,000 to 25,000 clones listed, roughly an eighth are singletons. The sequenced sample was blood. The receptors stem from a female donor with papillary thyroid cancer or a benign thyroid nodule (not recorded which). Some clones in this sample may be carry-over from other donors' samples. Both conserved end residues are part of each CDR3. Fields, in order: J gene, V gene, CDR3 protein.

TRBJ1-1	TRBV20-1	CSAVPGQGPPNTEAFF
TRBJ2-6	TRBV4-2	CASSEGGLAGVSSGANVLTF
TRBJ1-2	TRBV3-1	CASSYRVTANYGYTF
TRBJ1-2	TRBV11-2	CASSFNTNYGYTF
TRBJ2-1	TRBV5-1	CASSLDQGAINEQFF
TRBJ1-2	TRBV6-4	CASSEEAGDGYTF
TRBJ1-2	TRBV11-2	CASSLDGGRGGYTF
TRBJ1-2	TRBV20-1	CSATPIQGFYGYTF
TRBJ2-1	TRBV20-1	CSARDEIAGYNEQFF
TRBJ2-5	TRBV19	CASRGSQPGQTQYF
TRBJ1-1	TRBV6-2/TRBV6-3	CASSYIAEAFF
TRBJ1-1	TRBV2	CASRTLGGTEAFF
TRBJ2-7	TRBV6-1	CASTEREGRGGEQYF
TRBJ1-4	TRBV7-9	CASSLPGQGILWEKLFF
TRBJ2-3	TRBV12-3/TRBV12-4	CASERDRDTQYF
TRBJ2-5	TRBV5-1	CASTPGQSPVGETQYF
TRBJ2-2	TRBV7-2	CASSTGTLNTGELFF
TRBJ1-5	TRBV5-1	CASSFRDRGPRQPQHF
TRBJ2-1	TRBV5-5	CASSEGVYNEQFF
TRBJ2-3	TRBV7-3	CASSQAGVPTDTQYF
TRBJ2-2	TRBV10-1	CASSDWSTGMELFF
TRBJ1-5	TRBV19	CASSLGQSNQPQHF
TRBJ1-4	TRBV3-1	CASSQLSGGLFF
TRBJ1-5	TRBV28	CASSSHWGEQPQHF
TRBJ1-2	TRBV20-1	CSARASGTALAPF
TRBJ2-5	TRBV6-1	CASRVGQGSQETQYF
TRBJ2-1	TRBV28	CASSLSSSGVYNEQFF
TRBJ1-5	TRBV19	CASSIGDRVNQPQHF
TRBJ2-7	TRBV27	CASSLLMDSYEQYF
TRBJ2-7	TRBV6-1	CASSLLAGQSSYEQYF
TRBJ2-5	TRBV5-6	CASSFNQGQETQYF
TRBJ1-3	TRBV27	CASSTGYSGNTIYF
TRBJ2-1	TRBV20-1	CSADTSGRARGEQFF
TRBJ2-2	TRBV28	CASSPTGVNTGELFF
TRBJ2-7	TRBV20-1	CSAQTDYEQYF
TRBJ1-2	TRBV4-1	CASSQAGDYYGYTF
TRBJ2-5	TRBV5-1	CASSFSGETQYF
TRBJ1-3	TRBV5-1	CASSPEGQSSGNTIYF
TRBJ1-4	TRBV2	CASMAGDALNEKLFF
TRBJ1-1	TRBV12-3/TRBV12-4	CASSLNGNTEALF
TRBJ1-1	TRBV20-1	CSARDRFYSLEAFF
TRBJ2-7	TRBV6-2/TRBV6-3	CASSYRTGGDEQYF
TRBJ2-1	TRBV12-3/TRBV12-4	CASSFPPQWSSYNEQFF
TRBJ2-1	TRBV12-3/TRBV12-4	CASSFAGYNEQFF
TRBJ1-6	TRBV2	CASRDRVSNSPLHF
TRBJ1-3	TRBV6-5	CASSYSRAGPGNTIYF
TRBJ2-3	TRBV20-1	CSARDGGTITDTQYF
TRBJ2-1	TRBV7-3	CASSPTRDGYNEQFF
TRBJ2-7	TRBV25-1	CASSEPGEMAYEQYF
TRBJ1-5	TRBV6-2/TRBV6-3	CASSPPTGIVDSNQPQHF
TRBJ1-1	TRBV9	CASSATRVNTEAFF
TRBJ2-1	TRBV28	CASSFVEGSYNEQFF
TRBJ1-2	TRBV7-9	CASSFGTDGGYTF
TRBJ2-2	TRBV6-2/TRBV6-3	CASSRLAGAMNTGELFF
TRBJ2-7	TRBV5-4	CASSLVLAGAYEQYF